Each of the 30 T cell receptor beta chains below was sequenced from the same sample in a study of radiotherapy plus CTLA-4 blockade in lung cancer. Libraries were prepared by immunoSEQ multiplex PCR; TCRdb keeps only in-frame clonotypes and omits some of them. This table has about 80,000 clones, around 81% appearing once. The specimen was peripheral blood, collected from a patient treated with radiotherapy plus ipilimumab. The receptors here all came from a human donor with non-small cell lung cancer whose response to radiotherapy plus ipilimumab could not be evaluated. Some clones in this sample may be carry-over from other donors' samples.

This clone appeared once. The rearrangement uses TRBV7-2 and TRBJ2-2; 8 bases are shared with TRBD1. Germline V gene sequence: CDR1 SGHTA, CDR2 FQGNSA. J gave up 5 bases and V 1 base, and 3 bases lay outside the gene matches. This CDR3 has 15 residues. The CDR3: CASSLVGQGTGELFF. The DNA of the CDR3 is TGTGCCAGCAGCTTAGTCGGACAGGGAACCGGGGAGCTGTTTTTT.

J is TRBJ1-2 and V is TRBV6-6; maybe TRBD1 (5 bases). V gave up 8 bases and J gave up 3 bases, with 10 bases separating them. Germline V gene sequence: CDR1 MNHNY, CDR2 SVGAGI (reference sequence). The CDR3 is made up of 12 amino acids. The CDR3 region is CASVGGYYGYTF. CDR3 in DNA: TGTGCCAGCGTGGGGGGGTACTATGGCTACACCTTC.

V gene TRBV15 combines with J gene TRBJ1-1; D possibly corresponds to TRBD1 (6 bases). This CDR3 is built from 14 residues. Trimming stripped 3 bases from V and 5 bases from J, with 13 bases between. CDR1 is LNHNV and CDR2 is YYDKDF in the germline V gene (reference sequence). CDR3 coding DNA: TGTGCCACCAGCAGCCTCAGAGGGGGTACTGAAGCTTTCTTT. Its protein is CATSSLRGGTEAFF.

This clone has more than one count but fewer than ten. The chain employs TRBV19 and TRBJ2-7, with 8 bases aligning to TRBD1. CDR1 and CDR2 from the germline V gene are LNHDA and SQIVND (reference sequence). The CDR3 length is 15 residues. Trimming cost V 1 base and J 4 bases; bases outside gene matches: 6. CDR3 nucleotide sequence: TGTGCCAGTAGTATAGCCCCAGGGGGCGGGTACGAGCAGTACTTC. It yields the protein CASSIAPGGGYEQYF. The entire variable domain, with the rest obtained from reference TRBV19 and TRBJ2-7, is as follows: DGGITQSPKYLFRKEGQNVTLSCEQNLNHDAMYWYRQDPGQGLRLIYYSQIVNDFQKGDIAEGYSVSREKKESFPLTVTSAQKNPTAFYLCASSIAPGGGYEQYFGPGTRLTVT.

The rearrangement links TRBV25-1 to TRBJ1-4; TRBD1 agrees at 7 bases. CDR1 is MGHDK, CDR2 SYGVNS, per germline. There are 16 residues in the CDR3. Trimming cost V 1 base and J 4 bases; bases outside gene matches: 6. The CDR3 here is CASSEFGTALNEKLFF. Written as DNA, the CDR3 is TGTGCCAGCAGTGAATTTGGGACAGCCCTTAATGAAAAACTGTTTTTT.

In DNA form, the CDR3 reads TGTGCCAGCAGCTTAGCCAGCGGGGGGATCCAAGAGACCCAGTACTTC. Amino acid sequence: CASSLASGGIQETQYF. The chain carries TRBV7-2 and TRBJ2-5, with 9 bases identical to TRBD2. Per the germline V gene, CDR1 is SGHTA and CDR2 is FQGNSA. The CDR3 totals 16 residues. Trimming took 0 bases from V and 1 from J; bases not matched to a gene: 3.

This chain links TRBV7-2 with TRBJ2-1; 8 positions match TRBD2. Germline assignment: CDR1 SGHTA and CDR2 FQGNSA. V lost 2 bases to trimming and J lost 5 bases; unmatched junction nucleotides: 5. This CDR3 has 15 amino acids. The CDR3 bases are TGTGCCAGCAGCTTACGTGGCGGGGGGCACAATGAGCAGTTCTTC. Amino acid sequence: CASSLRGGGHNEQFF. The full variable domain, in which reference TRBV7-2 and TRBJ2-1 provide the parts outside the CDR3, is GAGVSQSPSNKVTEKGKDVELRCDPISGHTALYWYRQSLGQGLEFLIYFQGNSAPDKSGLPSDRFSAERTGGSVSTLTIQRTQQEDSAVYLCASSLRGGGHNEQFFGPGTRLTVL.

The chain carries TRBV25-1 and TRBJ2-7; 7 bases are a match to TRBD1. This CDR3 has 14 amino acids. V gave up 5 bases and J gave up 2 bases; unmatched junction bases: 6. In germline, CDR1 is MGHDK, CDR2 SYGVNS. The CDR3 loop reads CASSLGTAAYEQYF. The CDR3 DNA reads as TGTGCCAGCAGTCTCGGGACAGCTGCCTACGAGCAGTACTTC.

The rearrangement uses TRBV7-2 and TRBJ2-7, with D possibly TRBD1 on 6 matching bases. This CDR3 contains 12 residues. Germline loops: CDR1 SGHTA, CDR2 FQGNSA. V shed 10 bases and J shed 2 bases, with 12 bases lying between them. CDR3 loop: CATLGQTYEQYF. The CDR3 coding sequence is TGTGCCACTTTAGGACAGACCTACGAGCAGTACTTC. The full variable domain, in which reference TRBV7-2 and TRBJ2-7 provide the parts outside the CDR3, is GAGVSQSPSNKVTEKGKDVELRCDPISGHTALYWYRQSLGQGLEFLIYFQGNSAPDKSGLPSDRFSAERTGGSVSTLTIQRTQQEDSAVYLCATLGQTYEQYFGPGTRLTVT.

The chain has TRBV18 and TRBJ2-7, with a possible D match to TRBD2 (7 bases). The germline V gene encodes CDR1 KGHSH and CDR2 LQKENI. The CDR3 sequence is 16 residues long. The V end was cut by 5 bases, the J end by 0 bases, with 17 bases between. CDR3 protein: CASSSFAGALSYEQYF. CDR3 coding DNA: TGTGCCAGCTCATCTTTCGCGGGGGCCCTCTCCTACGAGCAGTACTTC.

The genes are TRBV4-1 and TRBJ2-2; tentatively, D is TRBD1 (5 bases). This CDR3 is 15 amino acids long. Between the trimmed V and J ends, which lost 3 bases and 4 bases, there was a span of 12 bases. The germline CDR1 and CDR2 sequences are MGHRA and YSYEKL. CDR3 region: CASSHTDISTGELFF. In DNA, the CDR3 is TGCGCCAGCAGCCACACGGACATCTCCACCGGGGAGCTGTTTTTT.

CDR3 sequence reads: CASSFRGSGANVLTF. CDR3 in DNA: TGTGCCAGCAGTTTTAGGGGTTCTGGGGCCAACGTCCTGACTTTC. The chain joins TRBV27 to TRBJ2-6, with D possibly being TRBD1 (5 bases). The V and J ends lost 3 bases and 1 base respectively, with 7 bases between them. Germline V gene lookup returns CDR1 MNHEY and CDR2 SMNVEV (reference sequence). This CDR3 comprises 15 residues. The full variable domain, with the rest looked up from reference TRBV27 and TRBJ2-6, is EAQVTQNPRYLITVTGKKLTVTCSQNMNHEYMSWYRQDPGLGLRQIYYSMNVEVTDKGDVPEGYKVSRKEKRNFPLILESPSPNQTSLYFCASSFRGSGANVLTFGAGSRLTVL.

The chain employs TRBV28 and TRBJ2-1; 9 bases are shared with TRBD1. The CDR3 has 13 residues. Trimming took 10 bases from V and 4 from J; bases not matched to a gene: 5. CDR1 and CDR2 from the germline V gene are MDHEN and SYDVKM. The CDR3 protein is CATGTGIYNEQFF. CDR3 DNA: TGTGCCACCGGGACAGGGATATACAATGAGCAGTTCTTC.

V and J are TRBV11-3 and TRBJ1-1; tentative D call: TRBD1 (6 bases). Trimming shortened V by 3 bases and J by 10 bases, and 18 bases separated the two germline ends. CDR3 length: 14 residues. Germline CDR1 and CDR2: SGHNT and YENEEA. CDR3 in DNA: TGTGCCAGCAGCTTGGGTCTCTCAGGGGCGCGAGCTTTCTTT. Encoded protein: CASSLGLSGARAFF. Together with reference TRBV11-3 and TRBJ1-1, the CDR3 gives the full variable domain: EAGVVQSPRYKIIEKKQPVAFWCNPISGHNTLYWYLQNLGQGPELLIRYENEEAVDDSQLPKDRFSAERLKGVDSTLKIQPAELGDSAVYLCASSLGLSGARAFFGQGTRLTVV.

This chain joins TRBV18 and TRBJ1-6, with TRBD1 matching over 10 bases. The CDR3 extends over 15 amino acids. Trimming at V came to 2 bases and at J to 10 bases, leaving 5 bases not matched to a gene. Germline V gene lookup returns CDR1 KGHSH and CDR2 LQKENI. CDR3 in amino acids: CASSPRDRGTSPLHF. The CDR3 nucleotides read TGTGCCAGCTCACCAAGGGACAGGGGAACATCACCCCTCCACTTT.

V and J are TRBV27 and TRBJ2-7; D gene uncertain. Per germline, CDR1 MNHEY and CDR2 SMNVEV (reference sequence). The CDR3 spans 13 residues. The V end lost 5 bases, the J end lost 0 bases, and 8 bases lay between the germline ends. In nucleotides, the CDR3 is TGTGCCAGCAGTCCGACACGCTCCTACGAGCAGTACTTC. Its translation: CASSPTRSYEQYF.

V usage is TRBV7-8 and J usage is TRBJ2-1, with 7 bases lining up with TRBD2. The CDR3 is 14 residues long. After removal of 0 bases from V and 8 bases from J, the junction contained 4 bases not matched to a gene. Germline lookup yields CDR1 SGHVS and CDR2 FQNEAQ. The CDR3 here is CASSLAEGLHEQFF. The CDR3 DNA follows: TGTGCCAGCAGCTTAGCAGAGGGACTACATGAGCAGTTCTTC. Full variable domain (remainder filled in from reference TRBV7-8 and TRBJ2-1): GAGVSQSPRYKVAKRGQDVALRCDPISGHVSLFWYQQALGQGPEFLTYFQNEAQLDKSGLPSDRFFAERPEGSVSTLKIQRTQQEDSAVYLCASSLAEGLHEQFFGPGTRLTVL.

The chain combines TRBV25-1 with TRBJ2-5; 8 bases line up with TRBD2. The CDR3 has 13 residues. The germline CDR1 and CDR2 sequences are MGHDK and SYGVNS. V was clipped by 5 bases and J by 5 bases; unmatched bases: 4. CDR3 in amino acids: CASSPGGEETQYF. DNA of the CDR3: TGTGCCAGCAGTCCGGGGGGGGAGGAGACCCAGTACTTC.

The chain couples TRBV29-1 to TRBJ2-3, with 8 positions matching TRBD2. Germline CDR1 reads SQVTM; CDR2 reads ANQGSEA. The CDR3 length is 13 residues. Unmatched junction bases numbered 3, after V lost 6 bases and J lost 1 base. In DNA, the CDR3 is TGCAGCGTGAACGGGGGGGGCACAGATACGCAGTATTTT. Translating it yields CSVNGGGTDTQYF.

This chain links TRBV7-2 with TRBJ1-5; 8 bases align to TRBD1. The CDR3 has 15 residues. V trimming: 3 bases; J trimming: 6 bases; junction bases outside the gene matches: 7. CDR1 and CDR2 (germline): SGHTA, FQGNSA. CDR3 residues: CASSFSGGLIQPQHF. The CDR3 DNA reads TGTGCCAGCAGCTTTTCAGGGGGCCTGATTCAGCCCCAGCATTTT. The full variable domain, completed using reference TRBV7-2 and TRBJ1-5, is GAGVSQSPSNKVTEKGKDVELRCDPISGHTALYWYRQSLGQGLEFLIYFQGNSAPDKSGLPSDRFSAERTGGSVSTLTIQRTQQEDSAVYLCASSFSGGLIQPQHFGDGTRLSIL.

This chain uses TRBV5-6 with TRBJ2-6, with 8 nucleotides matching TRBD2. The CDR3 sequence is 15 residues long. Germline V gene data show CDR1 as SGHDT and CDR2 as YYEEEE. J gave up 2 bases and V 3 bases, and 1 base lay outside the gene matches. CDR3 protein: CASSSGGPGANVLTF. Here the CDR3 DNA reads TGTGCCAGCAGCTCGGGAGGGCCTGGGGCCAACGTCCTGACTTTC.

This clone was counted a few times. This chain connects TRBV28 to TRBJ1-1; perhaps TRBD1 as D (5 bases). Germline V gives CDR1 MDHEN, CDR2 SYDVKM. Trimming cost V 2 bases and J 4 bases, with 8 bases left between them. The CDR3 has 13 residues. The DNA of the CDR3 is TGTGCCAGCAGTTTAATGGGGGGCACTGAAGCTTTCTTT. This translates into CASSLMGGTEAFF.

CDR3 region: CASRLRGASPLHF. In DNA, the CDR3 is TGTGCCAGCAGACTTCGCGGGGCCTCACCCCTCCACTTT. The rearrangement joins TRBV27 to TRBJ1-6; D possibly corresponds to TRBD1 (5 bases). The length of the CDR3 is 13 residues. Per germline, CDR1 MNHEY and CDR2 SMNVEV (reference sequence). V was pared by 6 bases and J by 10 bases, with 13 bases between.

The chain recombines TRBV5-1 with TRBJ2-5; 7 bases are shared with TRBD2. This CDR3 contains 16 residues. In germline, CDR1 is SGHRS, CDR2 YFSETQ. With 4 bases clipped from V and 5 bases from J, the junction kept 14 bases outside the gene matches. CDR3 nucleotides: TGCGCCAGCAGCCGCGGACCCAGGGACGGGAGGGAGACCCAGTACTTC. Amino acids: CASSRGPRDGRETQYF.

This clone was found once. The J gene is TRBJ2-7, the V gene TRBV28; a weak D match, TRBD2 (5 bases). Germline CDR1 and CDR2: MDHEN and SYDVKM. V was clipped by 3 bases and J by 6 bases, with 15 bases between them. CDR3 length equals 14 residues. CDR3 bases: TGTGCCAGCAGTTTCCCTTACGGGGTAGGCGAGCAGTACTTC. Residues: CASSFPYGVGEQYF.

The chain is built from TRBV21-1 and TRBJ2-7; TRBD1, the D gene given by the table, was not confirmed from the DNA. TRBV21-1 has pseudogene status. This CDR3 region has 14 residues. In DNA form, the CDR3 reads TGTGCCAGCAGCAAAGCGTACACCCACTACGAGCAGTACTTC. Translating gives CASSKAYTHYEQYF.

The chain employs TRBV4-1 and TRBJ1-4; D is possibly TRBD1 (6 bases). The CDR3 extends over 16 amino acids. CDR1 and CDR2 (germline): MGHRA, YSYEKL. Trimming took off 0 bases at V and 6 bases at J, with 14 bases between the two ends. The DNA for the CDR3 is TGCGCCAGCAGCCAAGACCCTGGGGGCGGGTATGAAAAACTGTTTTTT. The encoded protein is CASSQDPGGGYEKLFF.

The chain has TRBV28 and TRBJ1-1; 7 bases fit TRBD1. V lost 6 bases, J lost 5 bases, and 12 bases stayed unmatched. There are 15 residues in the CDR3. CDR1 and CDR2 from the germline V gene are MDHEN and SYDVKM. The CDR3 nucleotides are TGTGCCAGCAGACCTCCGGGACAGTTGGGTACTGAAGCTTTCTTT. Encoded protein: CASRPPGQLGTEAFF.

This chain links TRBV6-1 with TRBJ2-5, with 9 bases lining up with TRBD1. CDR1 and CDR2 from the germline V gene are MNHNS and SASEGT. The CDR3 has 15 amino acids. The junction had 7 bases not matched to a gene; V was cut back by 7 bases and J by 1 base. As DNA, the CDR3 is TGTGCCAGCAACCGGGACAGGGTCACCCAAGAGACCCAGTACTTC. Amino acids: CASNRDRVTQETQYF.

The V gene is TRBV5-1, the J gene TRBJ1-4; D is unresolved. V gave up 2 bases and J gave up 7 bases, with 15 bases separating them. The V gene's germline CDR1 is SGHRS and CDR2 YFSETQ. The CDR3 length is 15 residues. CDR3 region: CASSLGSREAEKLFF. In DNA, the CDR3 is TGCGCCAGCAGCTTAGGGAGTAGGGAGGCTGAAAAACTGTTTTTT. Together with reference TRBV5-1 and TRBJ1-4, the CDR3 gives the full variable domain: KAGVTQTPRYLIKTRGQQVTLSCSPISGHRSVSWYQQTPGQGLQFLFEYFSETQRNKGNFPGRFSGRQFSNSRSEMNVSTLELGDSALYLCASSLGSREAEKLFFGSGTQLSVL.